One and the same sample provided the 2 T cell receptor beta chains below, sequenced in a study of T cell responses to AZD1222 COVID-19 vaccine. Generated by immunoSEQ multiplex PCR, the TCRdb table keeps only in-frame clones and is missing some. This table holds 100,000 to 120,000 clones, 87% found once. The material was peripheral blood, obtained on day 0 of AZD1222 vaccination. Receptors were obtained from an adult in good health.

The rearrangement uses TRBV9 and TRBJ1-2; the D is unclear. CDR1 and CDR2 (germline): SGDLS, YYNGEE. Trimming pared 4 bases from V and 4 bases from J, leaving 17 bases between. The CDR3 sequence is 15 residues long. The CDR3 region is CASSLSTSYSYGYTF. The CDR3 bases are TGTGCCAGCAGCCTCTCGACATCTTATTCCTATGGCTACACCTTC.

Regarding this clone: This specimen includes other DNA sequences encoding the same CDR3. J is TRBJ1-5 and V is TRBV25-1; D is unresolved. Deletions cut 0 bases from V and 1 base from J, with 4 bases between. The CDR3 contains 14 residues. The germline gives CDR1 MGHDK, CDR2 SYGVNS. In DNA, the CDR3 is TGTGCCAGCAGTGAATATGGCAGCAATCAGCCCCAGCATTTT. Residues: CASSEYGSNQPQHF.